This T cell receptor (beta chain) was found in a study of T cell responses to AZD1222 COVID-19 vaccine. Study results and caveats: The repertoires were collected only after the peak T cell response. Variant regions that are unmutated are reportedly the target of nearly half of spike-specific TCRs. The donors showed a predominance of white British ancestry and of females, with possible underestimation of clonal diversity.

Pooling covered second doses at about 4 or about 12 weeks. The method was immunoSEQ multiplex PCR; TCRdb's version includes in-frame clones alone and lacks a portion of them. The repertoire holds around 120,000 clones, with around 84% as singletons. The CDR3 consists of 16 residues. Germline assignment: CDR1 MNHEY and CDR2 SMNVEV (reference sequence). V gave up 6 bases and J gave up 5 bases; unmatched junction bases: 10. Points on this clone: Antigen: not known.

The chain joins TRBV27 to TRBJ2-1; 10 nucleotides line up with TRBD2. The clonotype was recovered from an adult who received the AZD1222 COVID-19 vaccine. The source material was peripheral blood, sampled 28 days after the second AZD1222 dose. The CDR3 sequence: CASRTWTSGVNNEQFF. CDR3 DNA: TGTGCCAGCAGGACCTGGACTAGCGGAGTAAACAATGAGCAGTTCTTC.